Below, 30 T cell receptor beta chains from the same sample are listed, as sequenced in a study of shared clonotypes between healthy human individuals. Some clones are missing from TCRdb's copy, which holds only in-frame ones; the method was immunoSEQ multiplex PCR. Of about 1.5 million clones in the sample, 95% to 99% were seen once. The sequencing input was naive CD4+ T cells sorted from blood. Subset defined: CD45RA+ positively selected. These receptors all come from a man younger than 40 in good health.

The rearrangement links TRBV6-5 to TRBJ2-7, with a weak D call TRBD2 (5 bases). The ends were cut back, 5 bases at V and 5 bases at J, with 10 bases in the middle. CDR1 and CDR2 from the germline V gene are MNHEY and SVGAGI. CDR3 length: 12 residues. In DNA form, the CDR3 reads TGTGCCAGCAGTCCTAGCCCTCACGAGCAGTACTTC. Translated: CASSPSPHEQYF.

The chain uses TRBV5-6 and TRBJ2-1, with TRBD2 matching 7 bases. Germline loops: CDR1 SGHDT, CDR2 YYEEEE. CDR3 length: 15 amino acids. After removal of 2 bases from V and 0 bases from J, the junction contained 2 bases not matched to a gene. DNA of the CDR3: TGTGCCAGCAGCTTAGCGGGGAGCTCCTACAATGAGCAGTTCTTC. Encoded protein: CASSLAGSSYNEQFF.

The rearrangement uses TRBV29-1 and TRBJ1-2, with TRBD1 identical over 8 bases. Germline loops: CDR1 SQVTM, CDR2 ANQGSEA. V shed 6 bases, J shed 0 bases, and the junction held 9 bases outside the gene matches. The CDR3 covers 15 residues. The CDR3 region is CSVVGQGGTNYGYTF. DNA of the CDR3: TGCAGCGTCGTCGGACAGGGAGGAACTAACTATGGCTACACCTTC.

This clone was seen a single time. The rearrangement uses TRBV7-2 and TRBJ2-1; D could derive from TRBD1 or TRBD2 (5 bases each). The CDR3 loop spans 15 amino acids. Germline-derived CDR1 and CDR2 are SGHTA and FQGNSA. Trimming removed 3 bases at V and 10 bases at J, with 19 bases between. The CDR3 DNA reads as TGTGCCAGCAGCTTGCCCGACCGCAATTGGGGGGAGCAGTTCTTC. Translated, it gives CASSLPDRNWGEQFF.

The CDR3 nucleotides are TGTGCCAGCAGAGGTGAGGGGTCGAACACTGAAGCTTTCTTT. As protein: CASRGEGSNTEAFF. This rearrangement joins TRBV6-6 to TRBJ1-1; perhaps TRBD1 as D (5 bases). This CDR3 has 14 amino acids. Germline-derived CDR1 and CDR2 are MNHNY and SVGAGI (reference sequence). Trimming pared 6 bases from V and 1 base from J, leaving 12 bases between.

This sequence joins TRBV20-1 and TRBJ2-7; no reliable D call. The CDR3 covers 10 residues. Trimming left V 3 bases short and J 12 bases short, with 12 bases between. Germline lookup yields CDR1 DFQATT and CDR2 SNEGSKA (reference sequence). CDR3 in amino acids: CSASGPLGYF. In DNA form, the CDR3 reads TGCAGTGCTAGTGGCCCCCTGGGGTACTTC.

This chain connects TRBV14 to TRBJ2-5, with 12 bases identical to TRBD2. Germline V gene data show CDR1 as SGHDN and CDR2 as FVKESK. Trimming cost V 4 bases and J 5 bases; bases outside gene matches: 8. This CDR3 spans 16 amino acids. The CDR3 region is CASSPRTSGKFETQYF. In nucleotides, the CDR3 is TGTGCCAGCAGCCCAAGGACTAGCGGGAAGTTTGAGACCCAGTACTTC. Using reference TRBV14 and TRBJ2-5 for the parts outside the CDR3, the full variable domain is EAGVTQFPSHSVIEKGQTVTLRCDPISGHDNLYWYRRVMGKEIKFLLHFVKESKQDESGMPNNRFLAERTGGTYSTLKVQPAELEDSGVYFCASSPRTSGKFETQYFGPGTRLLVL.

The rearrangement joins TRBV9 to TRBJ2-1, with 8 bases fitting TRBD2. This CDR3 has 15 amino acids. J was trimmed by 4 bases and V by 3 bases; bases with no gene match: 6. Germline loops: CDR1 SGDLS, CDR2 YYNGEE. Here the CDR3 reads CASSGPTSGYNEQFF. The CDR3 DNA reads as TGTGCCAGCAGCGGTCCCACTAGCGGATACAATGAGCAGTTCTTC.

For this clone: This sample also contains other DNA sequences that code for the same CDR3. The chain joins TRBV5-1 to TRBJ2-7; 14 nucleotides match TRBD2. The length of the CDR3 is 14 residues. With 7 bases clipped from V and 1 base from J, the junction kept 1 base outside the gene matches. Per the germline V gene, CDR1 is SGHRS and CDR2 is YFSETQ. CDR3 sequence reads: CASGTSGSSYEQYF. The CDR3 nucleotides are TGCGCCAGCGGGACTAGCGGGAGTTCCTACGAGCAGTACTTC.

This rearrangement joins TRBV14 to TRBJ2-7, with D perhaps TRBD2 (5 bases). The length of the CDR3 is 13 residues. Trimming removed 0 bases at V and 7 bases at J, with 10 bases between. Looked up from germline, CDR1 is SGHDN and CDR2 is FVKESK. DNA for the CDR3: TGTGCCAGCAGCCAAGATTTAGCGCGGGAGCAGTACTTC. Its translation: CASSQDLAREQYF.

V and J are TRBV10-1 and TRBJ2-3; 9 nucleotides line up with TRBD2. The germline V gene has CDR1 WNHNN and CDR2 SYGVQD (reference sequence). The trim removed 4 bases at V and 0 bases at J, leaving 5 bases unmatched. The CDR3 consists of 16 residues. CDR3 loop: CASSGEAGGSTDTQYF. The CDR3 nucleotides read TGCGCCAGCAGTGGGGAGGCGGGAGGGAGCACAGATACGCAGTATTTT.

This chain connects TRBV2 to TRBJ2-7; no clear D gene. Germline CDR1 and CDR2: SNHLY and FYNNEI. The CDR3 loop spans 16 amino acids. V lost 1 base, J lost 4 bases, and 17 bases lay in between. CDR3: CASSEGPSAAKYEQYF. The DNA of the CDR3 is TGTGCCAGCAGTGAAGGCCCTTCTGCGGCCAAGTACGAGCAGTACTTC.

The chain recombines TRBV30 with TRBJ2-7; no firm D call. Germline lookup yields CDR1 GTSNPN and CDR2 SVGIG (reference sequence). V was cut by 1 base and J by 3 bases, with 7 bases left in between. This CDR3 has 12 amino acids. In DNA, the CDR3 is TGTGCCTGGAGTGACAGCCGCTACGAGCAGTACTTC. It yields the protein CAWSDSRYEQYF. Complete variable domain (other parts from reference TRBV30 and TRBJ2-7): SQTIHQWPATLVQPVGSPLSLECTVEGTSNPNLYWYRQAAGRGLQLLFYSVGIGQISSEVPQNLSASRPQDRQFILSSKKLLLSDSGFYLCAWSDSRYEQYFGPGTRLTVT.

The V gene is TRBV11-2, the J gene TRBJ2-5; D gene uncertain. The CDR3 has 13 residues. The germline V and J ends were trimmed by 2 bases and 4 bases, with 8 bases remaining between them. Germline lookup yields CDR1 SGHAT and CDR2 FQNNGV. CDR3 sequence: CASSLSWRETQYF. The CDR3 coding sequence is TGTGCCAGCAGCTTATCTTGGAGAGAGACCCAGTACTTC. Full variable domain (missing parts from reference TRBV11-2 and TRBJ2-5): EAGVAQSPRYKIIEKRQSVAFWCNPISGHATLYWYQQILGQGPKLLIQFQNNGVVDDSQLPKDRFSAERLKGVDSTLKIQPAKLEDSAVYLCASSLSWRETQYFGPGTRLLVL.

The V call is TRBV28, the J call TRBJ2-7; no clear D gene. Trimming removed 3 bases from V and 0 bases from J, with 12 bases in between. Germline CDR1 reads MDHEN; CDR2 reads SYDVKM. This CDR3 is built from 15 residues. The CDR3 nucleotides are TGTGCCAGCAGTTTTGGGCCAGTAAGCTCCTACGAGCAGTACTTC. Its translation: CASSFGPVSSYEQYF.

In its sample, this clone was seen once. In DNA, the CDR3 is TGTGCCAGCAGCCGACACAGTAACAATCAGCCCCAGCATTTT. It translates to CASSRHSNNQPQHF. The V call is TRBV6-5, the J call TRBJ1-5; D is unclear. Germline V CDR1 and CDR2: MNHEY, SVGAGI. The CDR3 is 14 residues long. The germline V and J ends were trimmed by 6 bases and 3 bases, with 12 bases remaining between them.

V gene TRBV10-3 combines with J gene TRBJ1-5; tentative D call: TRBD1 (6 bases). Germline-derived CDR1 and CDR2 are ENHRY and SYGVKD. Trimming shortened V by 6 bases and J by 9 bases, and 18 bases separated the two germline ends. The CDR3 totals 14 residues. The CDR3 is CAISGQTGVMPQHF. The CDR3 bases are TGTGCCATCAGCGGACAGACTGGGGTGATGCCCCAGCATTTT.

V gene TRBV5-8 combines with J gene TRBJ2-3; 7 bases line up with TRBD1. V gave up 9 bases and J gave up 2 bases; unmatched junction bases: 6. The CDR3 totals 13 residues. Germline CDR1 is SGHTS and CDR2 is YDEGEE. The CDR3 protein is CATTGVLTDTQYF. Written as DNA, the CDR3 is TGTGCCACAACAGGGGTCCTCACAGATACGCAGTATTTT.

The chain uses TRBV4-1 and TRBJ2-7; D uncertain. This CDR3 region has 16 residues. Trimming removed 4 bases from V and 0 bases from J, with 16 bases in between. From germline, CDR1 is MGHRA and CDR2 YSYEKL. Written as DNA, the CDR3 is TGCGCCAGCAGCCCCCAAATCGGACCGAGCTCCTACGAGCAGTACTTC. Translated: CASSPQIGPSSYEQYF.

The rearrangement joins TRBV10-3 to TRBJ1-2, with no clear D. Germline V gene lookup returns CDR1 ENHRY and CDR2 SYGVKD. The CDR3 extends over 14 amino acids. Trimming left V 2 bases short and J 1 base short, with 8 bases between. The CDR3 bases are TGTGCCATCAGTGAGCCTCAAGTTAACTATGGCTACACCTTC. It codes for CAISEPQVNYGYTF.

V is TRBV28 and J is TRBJ2-7; TRBD1 might be the D (6 bases). Germline V gives CDR1 MDHEN, CDR2 SYDVKM. The CDR3 has 13 residues. V gave up 1 base and J gave up 11 bases, with 15 bases separating them. The CDR3 here is CASSLLAGAEKYF. CDR3 DNA: TGTGCCAGCAGTTTATTGGCAGGGGCTGAGAAGTACTTC.

The chain is built from TRBV7-8 and TRBJ1-2, with TRBD1 matching over 8 bases. The CDR3 has 15 amino acids. Germline V gene sequence: CDR1 SGHVS, CDR2 FQNEAQ. J was trimmed by 4 bases and V by 2 bases; bases with no gene match: 6. The CDR3 DNA sequence: TGTGCCAGCAGCTTAACCGGGGACAGGAGCTATGGCTACACCTTC. It is translated as CASSLTGDRSYGYTF.

The V call is TRBV19, the J call TRBJ2-2, with D unclear. Trimming removed 5 bases from V and 4 bases from J, with 11 bases in between. The germline gives CDR1 LNHDA, CDR2 SQIVND (reference sequence). The length of the CDR3 is 14 residues. CDR3 protein: CASSFLVLTGELFF. The CDR3 DNA is TGTGCCAGTAGTTTCCTAGTTCTCACCGGGGAGCTGTTTTTT.

For this clone: Other nucleotide sequences from this sample produce the same CDR3. The chain has TRBV5-1 and TRBJ2-3; D call uncertain. Germline V CDR1 and CDR2: SGHRS, YFSETQ. The V gene lost 1 base and the J gene lost 1 base, with 4 bases spanning the gap. This CDR3 comprises 13 residues. This CDR3 is CASSLTGTDTQYF. In DNA form, the CDR3 reads TGCGCCAGCAGCTTGACGGGCACAGATACGCAGTATTTT. The full variable domain, its missing parts supplied by reference TRBV5-1 and TRBJ2-3, is KAGVTQTPRYLIKTRGQQVTLSCSPISGHRSVSWYQQTPGQGLQFLFEYFSETQRNKGNFPGRFSGRQFSNSRSEMNVSTLELGDSALYLCASSLTGTDTQYFGPGTRLTVL.

The chain is built from TRBV7-9 and TRBJ2-2, with 8 nucleotides matching TRBD2. The CDR3 is made up of 15 amino acids. V was clipped by 3 bases and J by 4 bases; unmatched bases: 4. Looked up from germline, CDR1 is SEHNR and CDR2 is FQNEAQ (reference sequence). CDR3 region: CASSFLAGTTGELFF. CDR3 DNA sequence: TGTGCCAGCAGCTTCTTAGCGGGAACCACCGGGGAGCTGTTTTTT.

The rearrangement uses TRBV7-9 and TRBJ2-7; TRBD2 aligns across 13 bases. The germline V gene encodes CDR1 SEHNR and CDR2 FQNEAQ (reference sequence). The CDR3 length is 14 residues. V was pared by 6 bases and J by 7 bases, with 6 bases of the junction left unmatched. The CDR3 coding sequence is TGTGCCAGCAGTCCTGGGACTAGCGGGATTGAGCAGTACTTC. Protein sequence: CASSPGTSGIEQYF.

The CDR3 spells CASHSVGQPYYEQYF. In DNA, the CDR3 is TGTGCCAGCCATAGCGTGGGCCAACCGTACTACGAGCAGTACTTC. The chain uses TRBV28 and TRBJ2-7; D might be TRBD2 (5 bases). Germline CDR1 reads MDHEN; CDR2 reads SYDVKM. Trimming pared 8 bases from V and 3 bases from J, leaving 20 bases between. CDR3 length: 15 amino acids.

The V and J genes are TRBV10-1 and TRBJ2-2; D call uncertain. Germline CDR1 is WNHNN and CDR2 is SYGVQD (reference sequence). V was trimmed by 5 bases and J by 4 bases, leaving 11 bases between them. The CDR3 length is 14 residues. CDR3 sequence (DNA): TGCGCCAGCAGTATGGGTGGTGGCACCGGGGAGCTGTTTTTT. It translates to CASSMGGGTGELFF.

The V and J genes are TRBV7-9 and TRBJ2-6; TRBD1 matches 9 bases. The CDR3 runs to 18 residues. V lost 5 bases and J lost 2; bases outside the gene matches: 10. Germline-derived CDR1 and CDR2 are SEHNR and FQNEAQ (reference sequence). DNA of the CDR3: TGTGCCAGCAGCCAACCGGGACAGGGAGTCCCTGGGGCCAACGTCCTGACTTTC. It specifies CASSQPGQGVPGANVLTF.

The J gene is TRBJ2-4, the V gene TRBV28; the match to TRBD2 covers 10 bases. Germline V gene lookup returns CDR1 MDHEN and CDR2 SYDVKM. After removal of 5 bases from V and 5 bases from J, the junction contained 6 bases not matched to a gene. This CDR3 has 15 residues. The CDR3 loop is CASSPGTSVQNIQYF. The CDR3 DNA follows: TGTGCCAGCAGTCCCGGGACTAGCGTCCAAAACATTCAGTACTTC. Based on the CDR3 plus reference TRBV28 and TRBJ2-4, the full variable domain is DVKVTQSSRYLVKRTGEKVFLECVQDMDHENMFWYRQDPGLGLRLIYFSYDVKMKEKGDIPEGYSVSREKKERFSLILESASTNQTSMYLCASSPGTSVQNIQYFGAGTRLSVL.